A selection of T cell receptor beta chains follows, all from one sample in a study of regulatory T cells in long-lasting Graves disease. Each CDR3 protein gets one entry after TCRdb re-called the multiplex PCR reads with MiXCR. The sample contains around 250,000 distinct CDR3 sequences, roughly 18% of which appear only once. This sample also belongs to another study, concerning T cells in Graves' hyperthyroidism and ophthalmopathy.

Specimen: peripheral blood mononuclear cells (PBMCs), collected at new diagnosis, from a patient treated with antithyroid drugs. The receptors shown here come from a woman in her thirties with Graves disease. The CDR3 runs from the conserved cysteine through the conserved F or W.

v_gene: TRBV7-9
len: 17
CDR3aa: CASSSGRSGGALNEQFF

v_gene: TRBV20-1
len: 16
CDR3aa: CSAHQGGVSSYNEQFF

v_gene: TRBV12-3/TRBV12-4
len: 13
CDR3aa: CASSFGGTDEQYF

v_gene: TRBV7-2
len: 14
CDR3aa: CASSSQGPGYGYTF

v_gene: TRBV5-1
len: 18
CDR3aa: CASSLGDSGGAGAYEQYF

v_gene: TRBV5-1
len: 14
CDR3aa: CASSLIAGVYEQYF

v_gene: TRBV29-1
len: 18
CDR3aa: CSVGYRVGVAGGPDEQFF

v_gene: TRBV6-1
len: 18
CDR3aa: CASSQTTTTTQGVDGYTF

v_gene: TRBV12-5
len: 14
CDR3aa: CASGVQTGNTEAFF

v_gene: TRBV18
len: 15
CDR3aa: CASSPTTLDTGELFF

v_gene: TRBV7-9
len: 15
CDR3aa: CASSSTGGINYGYTF

v_gene: TRBV20-1
len: 13
CDR3aa: CSARAGGNTEAFF

v_gene: TRBV29-1
len: 11
CDR3aa: CSVHYGTEAFF

v_gene: TRBV20-1
len: 16
CDR3aa: CSAPASGGAGIDTQYF

v_gene: TRBV10-2
len: 15
CDR3aa: CASSAPHNSGNTIYF

v_gene: TRBV5-8
len: 15
CDR3aa: CASSLGRVPNQPQHF

v_gene: TRBV12-3/TRBV12-4
len: 14
CDR3aa: CASNRQGPDEKLFF

v_gene: TRBV9
len: 16
CDR3aa: CASSVGRDRLNYGYTF

v_gene: TRBV19
len: 13
CDR3aa: CASSMSGSYGYTF

v_gene: TRBV6-1
len: 16
CDR3aa: CASSAYGAGRIDTQYF